The 21 T cell receptor beta chains listed next were all sequenced from one sample in a study of blood T cell repertoires in COVID-19. Method: immunoSEQ multiplex PCR; TCRdb's copy keeps in-frame clones and lacks some. The data show about 360,000 clones, roughly 86% seen once. Material for sequencing was PBMCs or T cells enriched from blood (not recorded which). These receptors were obtained from a woman in her thirties or forties with acute COVID-19.

The chain employs TRBV4-1 and TRBJ1-6; 7 bases are a match to TRBD1. V gave up 1 base and J gave up 6 bases; unmatched junction bases: 3. The germline CDR1 and CDR2 sequences are MGHRA and YSYEKL. The CDR3 is made up of 15 amino acids. In nucleotides, the CDR3 is TGCGCCAGCAGCCAAGGGACAGGCCTTAATTCACCCCTCCACTTT. Protein product: CASSQGTGLNSPLHF.

The rearrangement uses TRBV14 and TRBJ1-1, with TRBD1 matching over 8 bases. The germline V gene encodes CDR1 SGHDN and CDR2 FVKESK. The CDR3 totals 16 residues. J gave up 5 bases and V 5 bases, and 13 bases lay outside the gene matches. Here the CDR3 DNA reads TGTGCCAGCAGCACCCTGGGACAGGCCCCGGGGACTGAAGCTTTCTTT. Amino acid sequence: CASSTLGQAPGTEAFF.

This chain connects TRBV7-2 to TRBJ1-2; maybe TRBD1 (6 bases). The CDR3 length is 13 residues. Germline lookup yields CDR1 SGHTA and CDR2 FQGNSA. With 2 bases removed from V and 3 bases from J, the gap between germline ends came to 7 bases. The CDR3 region has the DNA TGTGCCAGCAGCTTAAAGGGGGACTATGGCTACACCTTC. This codes for CASSLKGDYGYTF.

This clone was picked up one time. In DNA form, the CDR3 reads TGCAGTGCTAGTCAGGACAATGAGCAGTTCTTC. Translating gives CSASQDNEQFF. The chain employs TRBV20-1 and TRBJ2-1; no reliable D call. V dropped 3 bases and J dropped 5 bases, with 5 bases sitting between them. CDR3 length: 11 amino acids. Germline CDR1 and CDR2: DFQATT and SNEGSKA (reference sequence).

The genes are TRBV5-1 and TRBJ2-7; TRBD1 aligns across 8 bases. This CDR3 is 12 amino acids long. Germline trimming cut 2 bases from V and 13 bases from J; bases unmatched to any gene: 8. The V gene's germline CDR1 is SGHRS and CDR2 YFSETQ. The chain's CDR3 is CASSFSGTGHYF. CDR3 DNA: TGCGCCAGCAGCTTTTCCGGGACAGGCCACTACTTC.

Only a few counts were recorded for this clone. The rearrangement joins TRBV19 to TRBJ1-5; 7 bases align to TRBD1. Losses at the gene ends were 4 bases for V and 2 bases for J; bases not matched to a gene: 8. The CDR3 length is 16 residues. Germline V gene sequence: CDR1 LNHDA, CDR2 SQIVND (reference sequence). CDR3 protein: CASSKVQGMGNQPQHF. The CDR3 DNA reads TGTGCCAGTAGTAAGGTACAGGGGATGGGCAATCAGCCCCAGCATTTT. The whole variable domain, filled in from reference TRBV19 and TRBJ1-5, reads DGGITQSPKYLFRKEGQNVTLSCEQNLNHDAMYWYRQDPGQGLRLIYYSQIVNDFQKGDIAEGYSVSREKKESFPLTVTSAQKNPTAFYLCASSKVQGMGNQPQHFGDGTRLSIL.

This chain joins TRBV30 and TRBJ1-1; weak D call: TRBD1 (5 bases). With 0 bases removed from V and 4 bases from J, the gap between germline ends came to 18 bases. Germline V lookup: CDR1 GTSNPN, CDR2 SVGIG (reference sequence). This CDR3 contains 16 residues. CDR3 region: CAWSVTVQWGGTEAFF. Written as DNA, the CDR3 is TGTGCCTGGAGTGTGACCGTACAGTGGGGCGGCACTGAAGCTTTCTTT.

V is TRBV5-4 and J is TRBJ1-1; D unclear. The CDR3 totals 14 residues. V was clipped by 4 bases and J by 3 bases, with 13 bases between them. Germline-derived CDR1 and CDR2 are SGHNT and YYREEE (reference sequence). Written as DNA, the CDR3 is TGTGCCAGCAGCCCATCCCTAACGGACACTGAAGCTTTCTTT. This sequence encodes CASSPSLTDTEAFF.

This chain links TRBV6-1 with TRBJ1-5; no reliable D call. The V gene lost 1 base and the J gene lost 4 bases, with 8 bases spanning the gap. Germline CDR1 MNHNS, CDR2 SASEGT. The CDR3 length is 14 residues. The CDR3, as DNA: TGTGCCAGCAGTGAAGTTGGCGGGAATCAGCCCCAGCATTTT. This translates into CASSEVGGNQPQHF.

The chain combines TRBV30 with TRBJ1-2; D perhaps matches TRBD1 (5 bases). Trimming removed 2 bases from V and 6 bases from J, with 16 bases in between. The CDR3 contains 14 residues. The germline V gene has CDR1 GTSNPN and CDR2 SVGIG (reference sequence). The chain's CDR3 is CAWSRSRGFDGYTF. In nucleotides, the CDR3 is TGTGCCTGGAGTCGCTCAAGGGGATTTGATGGCTACACCTTC.

The chain combines TRBV6-5 with TRBJ1-4, with 7 bases lining up with TRBD1. The V gene end was trimmed by 4 bases and the J gene end by 1 base; junction bases not matched to a gene: 0. CDR1 is MNHEY and CDR2 is SVGAGI in the germline V gene. The CDR3 loop spans 14 amino acids. CDR3: CASSSGGTNEKLFF. CDR3 coding DNA: TGTGCCAGCAGTTCAGGGGGAACTAATGAAAAACTGTTTTTT.

The J gene is TRBJ1-1, the V gene TRBV23-1; D remains ambiguous. TRBV23-1 is labeled an ORF, and its function is uncertain. V was shortened by 0 bases and J by 0 bases, with 14 bases between the two germline ends. The CDR3 runs 17 residues. The CDR3 DNA reads as TGCGCCAGCAGTCAATCGAGGAACGGCTTCATGAACACTGAAGCTTTCTTT. This sequence encodes CASSQSRNGFMNTEAFF.

On this clone: At the DNA level, this CDR3 is encoded by other sequences in the same sample as well. The chain has TRBV30 and TRBJ1-5; the D is unclear. CDR1 is GTSNPN and CDR2 is SVGIG in the germline V gene (reference sequence). The CDR3 loop spans 13 amino acids. Trimming left V 1 base short and J 2 bases short, with 6 bases between. CDR3 sequence (DNA): TGTGCCTGGAGTGGCCAGGGCAATCAGCCCCAGCATTTT. Amino acid sequence: CAWSGQGNQPQHF.

This clone came up a few times. The chain combines TRBV15 with TRBJ1-6, with TRBD1 identical over 7 bases. V trimming: 3 bases; J trimming: 7 bases; junction bases outside the gene matches: 6. Germline CDR1 and CDR2: LNHNV and YYDKDF (reference sequence). This CDR3 region has 15 residues. CDR3 protein: CATSSLIRGNSPLHF. The CDR3 DNA is TGTGCCACCAGCAGCCTTATCAGGGGGAATTCACCCCTCCACTTT.

This clone was found once. J is TRBJ1-1 and V is TRBV4-2; D remains unclear. Trimming removed 0 bases from V and 7 bases from J, with 9 bases in between. Germline loops: CDR1 LGHNA, CDR2 YNFKEQ. This CDR3 comprises 13 residues. The DNA of the CDR3 is TGTGCCAGCAGCCAAGATCTGAGGGTTGAAGCTTTCTTT. This translates into CASSQDLRVEAFF.

This clone was seen once. The J gene is TRBJ1-5, the V gene TRBV7-2; D is unresolved. The CDR3 has 14 residues. Germline V gene lookup returns CDR1 SGHTA and CDR2 FQGNSA. V was clipped by 3 bases and J by 6 bases, with 12 bases between them. The CDR3, as DNA: TGTGCCAGCAGCTTTGGCAATTTCGTTCAGCCCCAGCATTTT. Its translation: CASSFGNFVQPQHF.

The rearrangement uses TRBV29-1 and TRBJ1-1; D gene uncertain. Germline CDR1 is SQVTM and CDR2 is ANQGSEA. The CDR3 is 12 residues long. Between the trimmed V and J ends, which lost 2 bases and 3 bases, there was a span of 7 bases. CDR3 bases: TGCAGCGTTGAATCGAGTTACACTGAAGCTTTCTTT. Protein product: CSVESSYTEAFF. Full variable domain (outside the CDR3, taken from reference TRBV29-1 and TRBJ1-1): SAVISQKPSRDICQRGTSLTIQCQVDSQVTMMFWYRQQPGQSLTLIATANQGSEATYESGFVIDKFPISRPNLTFSTLTVSNMSPEDSSIYLCSVESSYTEAFFGQGTRLTVV.

For the CDR3, the DNA is TGTGCCAGCAGCTTGGGGGCGGGGAGATTGCGCAATGAGCAGTTCTTC. Translation: CASSLGAGRLRNEQFF. The chain employs TRBV5-4 and TRBJ2-1; a weak D match, TRBD2 (6 bases). The germline V gene has CDR1 SGHNT and CDR2 YYREEE (reference sequence). The CDR3 length is 16 residues. V was pared by 0 bases and J by 6 bases, with 16 bases between. The full variable domain, rest sourced from reference TRBV5-4 and TRBJ2-1, is ETGVTQSPTHLIKTRGQQVTLRCSSQSGHNTVSWYQQALGQGPQFIFQYYREEENGRGNFPPRFSGLQFPNYSSELNVNALELDDSALYLCASSLGAGRLRNEQFFGPGTRLTVL.

V is TRBV6-5 and J is TRBJ2-3; 8 bases are shared with TRBD2. With V trimmed by 10 bases and J by 7 bases, 7 bases remained unmatched. Per the germline V gene, CDR1 is MNHEY and CDR2 is SVGAGI. This CDR3 comprises 12 residues. Written as DNA, the CDR3 is TGTGCCACCACCGGGGGGGCCTATACGCAGTATTTT. Translating it yields CATTGGAYTQYF.

This clone was counted a few times. V is TRBV19 and J is TRBJ1-1; D is uncertain. The CDR3 extends over 13 amino acids. CDR1 LNHDA and CDR2 SQIVND come from the germline V gene (reference sequence). V was trimmed by 10 bases and J by 0 bases, leaving 12 bases between them. The chain's CDR3 is CATRLQLNTEAFF. DNA for the CDR3: TGTGCCACCCGGTTACAGCTGAACACTGAAGCTTTCTTT. The whole variable domain, filled in from reference TRBV19 and TRBJ1-1, reads DGGITQSPKYLFRKEGQNVTLSCEQNLNHDAMYWYRQDPGQGLRLIYYSQIVNDFQKGDIAEGYSVSREKKESFPLTVTSAQKNPTAFYLCATRLQLNTEAFFGQGTRLTVV.

The J gene is TRBJ2-6, the V gene TRBV4-1, with D perhaps TRBD1 (6 bases). In germline, CDR1 is MGHRA, CDR2 YSYEKL. The CDR3 spans 15 residues. V lost 5 bases and J 3 bases, leaving 11 bases between the germline ends. DNA of the CDR3: TGCGCCAGCAGCTACAGGGAGTTTGGGGCCAACGTCCTGACTTTC. It yields the protein CASSYREFGANVLTF.